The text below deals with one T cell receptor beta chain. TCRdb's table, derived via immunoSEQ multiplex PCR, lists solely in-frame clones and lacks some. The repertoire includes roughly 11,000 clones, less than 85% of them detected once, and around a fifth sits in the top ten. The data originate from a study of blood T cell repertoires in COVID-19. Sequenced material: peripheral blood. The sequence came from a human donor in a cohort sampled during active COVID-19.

CDR3 sequence reads: CASSLTAMNTEAFF. CDR3 in DNA: TGTGCCAGCAGCTTGACAGCGATGAACACTGAAGCTTTCTTT. J is TRBJ1-1 and V is TRBV11-1; D might be TRBD1 (5 bases). The ends were cut back, 3 bases at V and 0 bases at J, with 8 bases in the middle. In germline, CDR1 is SGHAT, CDR2 FQDESV (reference sequence). CDR3 length equals 14 residues. The whole variable domain, remainder taken from reference TRBV11-1 and TRBJ1-1, is EAEVAQSPRYKITEKSQAVAFWCDPISGHATLYWYRQILGQGPELLVQFQDESVVDDSQLPKDRFSAERLKGVDSTLKIQPAELGDSAMYLCASSLTAMNTEAFFGQGTRLTVV.